This is a list of T cell receptor beta chains from one sample in a study of blood T cell repertoires in COVID-19. The assay was immunoSEQ multiplex PCR, and TCRdb's table has in-frame clones only and misses some. The sample records 200,000 to 250,000 clones, 80% to 90% being singletons. The sample taken for sequencing was peripheral blood. These receptors all stem from a man aged 40-49 years with acute or convalescent COVID-19. Both conserved end residues are part of each CDR3. Each record gives: J gene, clone size, D gene, V gene, CDR3 length, CDR3 protein. D genes are given only for firm matches. Size tells how often a clone was seen (once, few, many) or the class of an expanded clone, and some rows leave it out.

J: TRBJ1-1; size: few; D: TRBD1; V: TRBV19; length: 15; CDR3: CASSNQGAGSTEAFF
J: TRBJ1-4; size: once; D: .; V: TRBV7-8; length: 12; CDR3: CASSSLEEKLFF
J: TRBJ2-1; size: .; D: .; V: TRBV6-6; length: 13; CDR3: CASSLTSVNEQFF
J: TRBJ1-4; size: .; D: .; V: TRBV30; length: 13; CDR3: CAWSTGSGEKLFF
J: TRBJ1-5; size: .; D: .; V: TRBV20-1; length: 14; CDR3: CSASEDTRWEPQHF
J: TRBJ2-7; size: .; D: TRBD1; V: TRBV5-1; length: 15; CDR3: CASSGGTGGAYEQYF
J: TRBJ1-4; size: .; D: .; V: TRBV10-2; length: 17; CDR3: CASSEPLLVVRDEKLFF
J: TRBJ1-1; size: .; D: TRBD1; V: TRBV15; length: 15; CDR3: CATSRTGGRGTEAFF
J: TRBJ1-5; size: .; D: TRBD1; V: TRBV3-1/TRBV3-2; length: 14; CDR3: CASSVGGGNQPQHF
J: TRBJ1-5; size: .; D: .; V: TRBV6-6; length: 12; CDR3: CASSSINQPQHF
J: TRBJ1-2; size: .; D: .; V: TRBV3-1/TRBV3-2; length: 17; CDR3: CASSQDFGLSSNYGYTF
J: TRBJ2-7; size: .; D: TRBD1; V: TRBV29-1; length: 13; CDR3: CSVGGTGGYEQYF
J: TRBJ2-7; size: once; D: TRBD2; V: TRBV6-1; length: 13; CDR3: CASSEVGGYEQYF
J: TRBJ2-7; size: .; D: .; V: TRBV7-2; length: 13; CDR3: CASSLGDGRVKYF